This TCR beta chain was retrieved from a study of T cell responses to AZD1222 COVID-19 vaccine. Study-wide results and caveats: Recipients of two AZD1222 doses showed rising Spike-specific TCR breadth and depth.

Pooled in the analysis were second doses at about 4 or about 12 weeks. As regards this clone: Its antigen remains unknown.

Clones were sequenced by immunoSEQ multiplex PCR, and TCRdb holds only the in-frame ones, with some missing. This sample has almost 70,000 clones, with 80% found just once. CDR3 length: 13 amino acids. Germline V gene lookup returns CDR1 KGHDR and CDR2 SFDVKD. V gave up 2 bases and J gave up 4 bases, with 7 bases separating them. The material sequenced was peripheral blood, taken 28 days after the second AZD1222 dose. The sequence derives from an adult who received the AZD1222 COVID-19 vaccine. The chain recombines TRBV24-1 with TRBJ1-2; possible D gene TRBD1, 5 bases. The DNA for the CDR3 is TGTGCCACCAGTGATTCAGGGACCTATGGCTACACCTTC. It codes for CATSDSGTYGYTF.